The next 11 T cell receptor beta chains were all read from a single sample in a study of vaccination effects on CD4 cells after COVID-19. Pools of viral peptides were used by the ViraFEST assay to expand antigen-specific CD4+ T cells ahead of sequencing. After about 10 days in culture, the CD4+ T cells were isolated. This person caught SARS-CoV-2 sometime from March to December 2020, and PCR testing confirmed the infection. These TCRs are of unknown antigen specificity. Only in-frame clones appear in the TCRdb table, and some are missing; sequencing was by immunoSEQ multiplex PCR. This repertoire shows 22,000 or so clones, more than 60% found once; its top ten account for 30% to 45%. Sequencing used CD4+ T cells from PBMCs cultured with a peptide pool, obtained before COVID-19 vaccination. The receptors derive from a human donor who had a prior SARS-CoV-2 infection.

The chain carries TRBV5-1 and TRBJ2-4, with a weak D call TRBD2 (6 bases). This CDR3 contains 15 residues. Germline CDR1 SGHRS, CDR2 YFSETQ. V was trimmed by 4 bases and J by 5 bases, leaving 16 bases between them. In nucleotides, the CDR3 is TGCGCCAGCAGCCCGGGGACTCGCCCCGAAAACATTCAGTACTTC. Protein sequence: CASSPGTRPENIQYF. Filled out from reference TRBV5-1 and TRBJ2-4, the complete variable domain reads KAGVTQTPRYLIKTRGQQVTLSCSPISGHRSVSWYQQTPGQGLQFLFEYFSETQRNKGNFPGRFSGRQFSNSRSEMNVSTLELGDSALYLCASSPGTRPENIQYFGAGTRLSVL.

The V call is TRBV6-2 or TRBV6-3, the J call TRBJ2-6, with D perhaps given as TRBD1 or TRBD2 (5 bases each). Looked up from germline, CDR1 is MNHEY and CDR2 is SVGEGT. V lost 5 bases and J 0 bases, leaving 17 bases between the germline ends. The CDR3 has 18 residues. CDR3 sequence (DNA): TGTGCCAGCAGTCATCCGGGACGGAAAAACTCTGGGGCCAACGTCCTGACTTTC. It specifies CASSHPGRKNSGANVLTF.

For the CDR3, the DNA is TGTGCCAGCAGCTTACAGACAGGGGGTAGTTCTGAAGCTTTCTTT. Translated, it gives CASSLQTGGSSEAFF. The chain has TRBV5-4 and TRBJ1-1; 9 bases match TRBD1. The V segment lost 2 bases and the J segment 6 bases; nucleotides outside the gene matches: 8. The CDR3 has 15 residues. Germline V lookup: CDR1 SGHNT, CDR2 YYREEE (reference sequence).

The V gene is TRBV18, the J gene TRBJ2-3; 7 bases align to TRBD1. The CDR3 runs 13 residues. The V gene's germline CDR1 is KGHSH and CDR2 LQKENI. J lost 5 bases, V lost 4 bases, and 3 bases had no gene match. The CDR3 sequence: CASSRQGLDTQYF. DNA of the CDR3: TGTGCCAGCTCACGACAGGGCCTAGATACGCAGTATTTT.

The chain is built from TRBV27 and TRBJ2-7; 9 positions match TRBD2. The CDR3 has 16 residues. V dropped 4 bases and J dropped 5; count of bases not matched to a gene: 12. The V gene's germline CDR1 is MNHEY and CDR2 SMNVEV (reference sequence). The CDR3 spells CASSSVYSGSYDEQYF. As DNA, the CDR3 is TGTGCCAGCAGTTCTGTATATAGCGGGAGTTACGACGAGCAGTACTTC.

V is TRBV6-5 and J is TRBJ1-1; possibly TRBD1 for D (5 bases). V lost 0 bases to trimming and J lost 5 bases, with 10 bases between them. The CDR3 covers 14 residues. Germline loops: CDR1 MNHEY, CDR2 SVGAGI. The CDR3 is CASSYSKGWTEAFF. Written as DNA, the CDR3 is TGTGCCAGCAGTTACTCGAAGGGGTGGACTGAAGCTTTCTTT.

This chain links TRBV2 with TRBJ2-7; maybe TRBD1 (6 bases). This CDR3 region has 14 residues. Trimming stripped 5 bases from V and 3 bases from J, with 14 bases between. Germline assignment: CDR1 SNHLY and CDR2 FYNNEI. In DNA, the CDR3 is TGTGCCAGCAGTACCACAGGGACGGACTACGAGCAGTACTTC. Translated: CASSTTGTDYEQYF. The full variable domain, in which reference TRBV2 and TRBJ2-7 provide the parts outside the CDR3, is EPEVTQTPSHQVTQMGQEVILRCVPISNHLYFYWYRQILGQKVEFLVSFYNNEISEKSEIFDDQFSVERPDGSNFTLKIRSTKLEDSAMYFCASSTTGTDYEQYFGPGTRLTVT.

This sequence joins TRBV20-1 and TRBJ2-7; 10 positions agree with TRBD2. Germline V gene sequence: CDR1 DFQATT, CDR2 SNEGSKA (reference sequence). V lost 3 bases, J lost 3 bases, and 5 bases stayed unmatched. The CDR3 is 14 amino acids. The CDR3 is CSASASGGHYEQYF. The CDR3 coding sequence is TGCAGTGCTAGTGCTAGCGGGGGCCACTACGAGCAGTACTTC.

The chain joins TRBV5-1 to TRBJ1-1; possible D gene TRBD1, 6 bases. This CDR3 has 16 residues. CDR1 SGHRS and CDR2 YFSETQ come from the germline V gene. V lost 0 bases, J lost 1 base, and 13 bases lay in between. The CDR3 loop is CASSLVAGEGNTEAFF. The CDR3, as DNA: TGCGCCAGCAGCTTGGTCGCAGGGGAAGGGAACACTGAAGCTTTCTTT.

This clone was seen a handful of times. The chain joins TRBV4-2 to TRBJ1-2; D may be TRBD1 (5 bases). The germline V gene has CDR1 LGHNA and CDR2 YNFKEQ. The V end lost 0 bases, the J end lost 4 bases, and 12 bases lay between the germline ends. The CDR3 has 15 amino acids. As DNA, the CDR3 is TGTGCCAGCAGCCAAGATAGGGGACGGATCTATGGCTACACCTTC. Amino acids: CASSQDRGRIYGYTF.

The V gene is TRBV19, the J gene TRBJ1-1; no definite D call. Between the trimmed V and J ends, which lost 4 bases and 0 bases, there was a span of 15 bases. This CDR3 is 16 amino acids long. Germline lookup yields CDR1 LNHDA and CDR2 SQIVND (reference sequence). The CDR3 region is CASSSRLPRMNTEAFF. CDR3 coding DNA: TGTGCCAGTAGTAGCCGGTTACCTAGAATGAACACTGAAGCTTTCTTT.